This is a list of T cell receptor beta chains from one sample in a study of blood T cell repertoires in COVID-19. Sequencing used immunoSEQ multiplex PCR; TCRdb keeps in-frame clones, though not all of them. This table holds 200,000 to 250,000 clones, roughly 84% found once. Sequencing was carried out using peripheral blood. These receptors all come from a woman older than 75 with acute or convalescent COVID-19. CDR3s leave out the opening cysteine and the closing phenylalanine or tryptophan.

TRBV30,TRBJ1-2,AWGQGGGYT
TRBV11-3,TRBJ1-1,ASSLGQGMNTEAF
TRBV10-3,TRBJ1-1,ASRSEAMNTEAF
TRBV3-1/TRBV3-2,TRBJ1-1,ASSRARGEAF
TRBV24-1,TRBJ1-2,ATSDFTRDYGYT
TRBV6-5,TRBJ1-1,ASRGGEVASEAF
TRBV4-1,TRBJ1-1,ASSQMTGETEAF
TRBV24-1,TRBJ2-3,ATSDSKKTSTDTQY
TRBV7-2,TRBJ2-2,ASTLAVRNTGELF
TRBV19,TRBJ1-6,ASSIARQDYNSPLH
TRBV5-8,TRBJ2-3,ASSSPGQLTDTQY
TRBV11-2,TRBJ2-1,ASTAVRRRDEQF
TRBV28,TRBJ1-2,ASRTGTGGNYGYT
TRBV27,TRBJ1-1,ASSSVPPNILGRSAEAF
TRBV6-6,TRBJ1-3,ASSYIGTAGNTIY
TRBV7-2,TRBJ1-2,ASSSSHFGYT
TRBV7-2,TRBJ1-1,ASSPDRVQAF
TRBV5-4,TRBJ2-7,ASSSGQGNDEQY
TRBV4-2,TRBJ1-1,ASSRRDRGHTEAF
TRBV5-1,TRBJ2-7,ASSPLAGVTSYEQY
TRBV7-9,TRBJ1-1,ASSLGSGDTEAF
TRBV7-2,TRBJ2-4,ASSLSGYKNIQY
TRBV19,TRBJ2-7,ASSISGTGISYEQY
TRBV5-1,TRBJ1-1,ASSLPRGNDPLNTEAF
TRBV6-2/TRBV6-3,TRBJ1-4,ASSYSPRRATNEKLF
TRBV7-3,TRBJ2-7,ASSLIPGIPYEQY
TRBV29-1,TRBJ2-3,SVRRTGGAKDTQY
TRBV7-8,TRBJ1-4,ASSRPNRGLGGSLF
TRBV7-9,TRBJ1-1,ASSDTVNTEAF
TRBV7-2,TRBJ1-1,ASSFRSGTGWRDTEAF
TRBV9,TRBJ1-1,ASSVVAGPTEAF
TRBV18,TRBJ1-1,ASSIRQGNTEAF
TRBV28,TRBJ1-6,ASSLSITGVGGSPLH
TRBV2,TRBJ1-1,ASRVDTLNTEAF
TRBV30,TRBJ1-4,AWSIAGGEKLF
TRBV14,TRBJ2-4,ASSQGNSKNIQY
TRBV5-1,TRBJ2-3,ASSYGGGTDTQY
TRBV7-8,TRBJ1-1,ASSLVVQGTGNTEAF
TRBV6-5,TRBJ1-2,ASRMGGYGYT
TRBV28,TRBJ1-2,ATLEGGAYGYT
TRBV30,TRBJ1-2,AWSGPGQGYYYGYT
TRBV3-1/TRBV3-2,TRBJ1-1,ASSFGTATEAF
TRBV2,TRBJ1-1,ASSDGTGKYTEAF
TRBV18,TRBJ1-6,ASSPGTENSPLH
TRBV5-4,TRBJ2-7,ASSLRDSYEQY
TRBV13,TRBJ1-4,ASTIRDTEKLF
TRBV29-1,TRBJ2-7,SVLNQGSSYEQY
TRBV5-6,TRBJ2-5,ASSLAREETQY